A selection of T cell receptor beta chains follows, all from one sample in a study of blood T cell repertoires in COVID-19. Here immunoSEQ multiplex PCR was the method, and the copy in TCRdb shows in-frame clones only, minus some. The table shows 180,000 or so clones, with about four fifths occurring only once. Input material: PBMCs or T cells enriched from blood (not recorded which). The source of these receptors is a man aged 50 to 60 who had recovered from COVID-19. Each CDR3 is given with its conserved first and last residue. The order of the fields is clone size, V gene, D gene, J gene, CDR3 DNA, CDR3 protein. A D gene is named only where the DNA matches it firmly. The size of a clone is reported for some rows only, either as once, few or many, or as a class for expanded clones.

>.|TRBV28|TRBD2|TRBJ2-7
TGTGCCAGCAGACCTGCGGGGGGACGCCACGAGCAGTACTTC
CASRPAGGRHEQYF
>.|TRBV10-1|.|TRBJ2-1
TGCGCCAGCAGTGGGGGGGAGGCGCGCAATGAGCAGTTCTTC
CASSGGEARNEQFF
>.|TRBV19|.|TRBJ2-2
TGTGCCAGTAGCCCCCAGGCCCTCTTCGGCTCCGGGGAGCTGTTTTTT
CASSPQALFGSGELFF
>.|TRBV25-1|TRBD1|TRBJ1-1
TGTGCCAGCAGTGAACGACAGGGCACTGAAGCTTTCTTT
CASSERQGTEAFF
>.|TRBV4-2|.|TRBJ1-5
TGTGCCAGCAGCCAAGATCTCGGTCAGCCCCAGCATTTT
CASSQDLGQPQHF
>.|TRBV7-8|TRBD2|TRBJ2-2
TGTGCCAGCAGGGGACTAGCAGGGAACACCGGGGAGCTGTTTTTT
CASRGLAGNTGELFF
>once|TRBV6-5|TRBD2|TRBJ2-2
TGTGCCAGCATCCCGGGACTAGCGTCCGGGGAGCTGTTTTTT
CASIPGLASGELFF
>.|TRBV12-3/TRBV12-4|.|TRBJ2-5
TGTGCCAGCACCCCCGGTTATGAGACCCAGTACTTC
CASTPGYETQYF
>.|TRBV28|.|TRBJ2-3
TGTGCCAGCAGTTTACCAACTCCGGGGAGCACAGATACGCAGTATTTT
CASSLPTPGSTDTQYF
>.|TRBV7-3|TRBD1|TRBJ2-1
TGTGCCAGCAGCGCGGGACAGGGCGAGCAGTTCTTC
CASSAGQGEQFF
>.|TRBV18|.|TRBJ2-2
TGTGCCAGCACTTCAATCACGGGAGCCACCGGGGAGCTGTTTTTT
CASTSITGATGELFF
>.|TRBV3-1/TRBV3-2|.|TRBJ1-1
TGTGCCAGCAGCCTCCCCGGGAGGGTGAACACTGAAGCTTTCTTT
CASSLPGRVNTEAFF
>.|TRBV11-1|.|TRBJ2-3
TGTGCCAGCAGCCTAAGCCCGGGTCCCAATACGCAGTATTTT
CASSLSPGPNTQYF